This T cell receptor beta chain derives from a study of T cells in Graves' hyperthyroidism and ophthalmopathy. Study as a whole: Pretreatment peripheral blood was obtained at initial diagnosis.

RNA transcripts yielded amplified TCR beta CDR3 regions. A first-round RT-PCR of the TCR CDR3 used the HTBI primer set. TCRdb re-analysed the multiplex PCR reads in MiXCR, keeping a single row per CDR3 protein. The table shows around 190,000 distinct CDR3 sequences, with 17% occurring only once. With 4 bases clipped from V and 2 bases from J, the junction kept 6 bases outside the gene matches. This CDR3 comprises 17 residues. Germline CDR1 and CDR2: DFQATT and SNEGSKA (reference sequence). Hyperthyroidism of Graves' type that showed no ophthalmopathy progression within 18 months was stable. Investigators excluded patients with uncontrolled infection, other autoimmune disease, pregnancy or lactation.

The sequence derives from a woman between 45 and 60 years old with Graves' hyperthyroidism. Sequenced input: blood. The chain uses TRBV20-1 and TRBJ2-1, with 15 bases matching TRBD2. The CDR3 region has the DNA TGCAGTGCTACCGGGACTAGCGGGAGGAGTCCCTACAATGAGCAGTTCTTC. Translating gives CSATGTSGRSPYNEQFF.